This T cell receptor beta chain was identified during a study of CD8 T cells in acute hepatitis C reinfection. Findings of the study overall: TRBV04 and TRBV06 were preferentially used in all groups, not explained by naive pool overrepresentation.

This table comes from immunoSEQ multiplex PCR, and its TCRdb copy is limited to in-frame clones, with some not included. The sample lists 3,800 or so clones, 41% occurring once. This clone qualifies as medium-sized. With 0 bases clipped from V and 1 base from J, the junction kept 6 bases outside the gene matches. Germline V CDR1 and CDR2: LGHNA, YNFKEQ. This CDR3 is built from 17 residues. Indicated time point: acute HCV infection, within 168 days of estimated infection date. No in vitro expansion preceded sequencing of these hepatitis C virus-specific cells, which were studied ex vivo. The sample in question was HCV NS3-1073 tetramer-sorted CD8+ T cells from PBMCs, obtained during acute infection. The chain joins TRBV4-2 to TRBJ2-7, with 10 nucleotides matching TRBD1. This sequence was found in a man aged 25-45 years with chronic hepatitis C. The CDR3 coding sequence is TGTGCCAGCAGCCAAGAACCCGGGACAGGGGCATCCTACGAGCAGTACTTC. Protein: CASSQEPGTGASYEQYF.